The 24 T cell receptor beta chains presented below share a single source sample, sequenced in a study of identical twins. MiXCR was run by TCRdb on the 5' RACE reads, yielding one entry per CDR3 protein. The data hold about 330,000 distinct CDR3 sequences, with approximately 13% observed a single time. These data were also reused for a study on yellow fever vaccine responses in identical twins.

The sequencing input was CD8+ T cells sorted from blood. These receptors all come from a woman aged 18-29 years in good health.

This chain uses TRBV20-1 with TRBJ2-1; D gene unclear. The ends were cut back, 4 bases at V and 0 bases at J, with 10 bases in the middle. Germline V CDR1 and CDR2: DFQATT, SNEGSKA (reference sequence). The CDR3 covers 14 residues. The CDR3 loop reads CSATGGDSYNEQFF. The CDR3 DNA sequence: TGCAGTGCTACAGGTGGGGACTCCTACAATGAGCAGTTCTTC.

There are many counts of this clonotype. The chain links TRBV27 to TRBJ2-1; the D gene is possibly TRBD1 (6 bases). The CDR3 spans 15 residues. CDR1 is MNHEY and CDR2 is SMNVEV in the germline V gene (reference sequence). Trimming stripped 3 bases from V and 5 bases from J, with 14 bases between. The CDR3 DNA reads as TGTGCCAGCAGTTTGCCGGACAGCTTGCACAATGAGCAGTTCTTC. Encoded protein: CASSLPDSLHNEQFF.

This clonotype was detected only a few times. The chain uses TRBV21-1 and TRBJ1-1. TRBV21-1 is a listed pseudogene. The CDR3 sequence is 14 residues long. Here the CDR3 reads CASSKAPESTEAFF. As DNA, the CDR3 is TGTGCCAGCAGCAAAGCTCCAGAGTCCACTGAAGCTTTCTTT.

CDR3 in amino acids: CSAVPRTHQETQYF. The CDR3 bases are TGCAGTGCCGTCCCACGGACTCACCAAGAGACCCAGTACTTC. The genes are TRBV20-1 and TRBJ2-5, with D possibly TRBD2 on 5 matching bases. Trimming pared 6 bases from V and 0 bases from J, leaving 14 bases between. The CDR3 totals 14 residues. The V gene's germline CDR1 is DFQATT and CDR2 SNEGSKA (reference sequence).

There are a few counts of this clonotype. The chain recombines TRBV2 with TRBJ1-1; D ambiguous. This CDR3 is built from 11 residues. The V end was cut by 6 bases, the J end by 11 bases, with 13 bases between. Looked up from germline, CDR1 is SNHLY and CDR2 is FYNNEI. The CDR3 loop reads CASRESDEAFF. In DNA, the CDR3 is TGTGCCAGCAGGGAATCAGATGAGGCTTTCTTT.

CDR3 region: CASSLGGQGARKLFF. In nucleotides, the CDR3 is TGTGCCAGCAGTTTAGGGGGACAGGGGGCAAGAAAACTGTTTTTT. V gene TRBV27 combines with J gene TRBJ1-4; 12 bases map to TRBD1. The trim removed 2 bases at V and 10 bases at J, leaving 5 bases unmatched. Germline V CDR1 and CDR2: MNHEY, SMNVEV (reference sequence). The CDR3 covers 15 residues.

In its sample, this clonotype was seen a few times. The chain is built from TRBV11-2 and TRBJ2-1, with D unresolved. This CDR3 is 18 amino acids long. From germline, CDR1 is SGHAT and CDR2 FQNNGV. Trimming took off 4 bases at V and 0 bases at J, with 19 bases between the two ends. The CDR3 bases are TGTGCCAGCAGCTCGTTCGTACGAGTGGAAAGCTCCTACAATGAGCAGTTCTTC. Translation gives CASSSFVRVESSYNEQFF.

This clonotype was seen more than once but under ten times. The rearrangement uses TRBV4-2 and TRBJ2-1; D gene ambiguous. The CDR3 sequence is 16 residues long. Trimming took off 0 bases at V and 3 bases at J, with 12 bases between the two ends. Germline V CDR1 and CDR2: LGHNA, YNFKEQ. CDR3 DNA: TGTGCCAGCAGCCAAGATGCGGAGCTTGTCTACAATGAGCAGTTCTTC. It is translated as CASSQDAELVYNEQFF.

This clonotype has just a few counts. The chain employs TRBV7-8 and TRBJ1-5; maybe TRBD1 (6 bases). Germline V gives CDR1 SGHVS, CDR2 FQNEAQ. The CDR3 has 18 residues. Trimming took 2 bases from V and 0 from J, leaving 17 bases between them. CDR3 in amino acids: CASSLYGSQGDSNQPQHF. The CDR3 nucleotides read TGTGCCAGCAGCTTATACGGTTCACAGGGCGATAGCAATCAGCCCCAGCATTTT.

This chain joins TRBV12-3 or TRBV12-4 and TRBJ1-2; D not certain. This CDR3 is built from 15 residues. The V gene lost 1 base and the J gene lost 6 bases, with 15 bases spanning the gap. CDR3 nucleotides: TGTGCCAGCAGTTTAGGAGGGAAGGTGGGCGATGGCTACACCTTC. Translated, it gives CASSLGGKVGDGYTF.

This clonotype was detected a few times. The rearrangement joins TRBV4-1 to TRBJ2-3; D might be TRBD2 (6 bases). This CDR3 contains 15 residues. CDR1 and CDR2 from the germline V gene are MGHRA and YSYEKL. The V and J ends lost 4 bases and 0 bases respectively, with 11 bases between them. The CDR3, as DNA: TGCGCCAGCAGCCGCGGGACGCAGAGCACAGATACGCAGTATTTT. The encoded protein is CASSRGTQSTDTQYF.

The chain carries TRBV7-2 and TRBJ2-1; 7 bases are a match to TRBD2. Trimming cost V 0 bases and J 3 bases; bases outside gene matches: 5. Germline lookup yields CDR1 SGHTA and CDR2 FQGNSA. This CDR3 comprises 16 residues. CDR3 nucleotides: TGTGCCAGCAGCTTAGCGGCGGGGGTACTCTACAATGAGCAGTTCTTC. As protein: CASSLAAGVLYNEQFF.

This clonotype occurred many times. V usage is TRBV3-1 and J usage is TRBJ2-7, with TRBD1 as a possible D gene (6 bases). Trimming left V 0 bases short and J 2 bases short, with 8 bases between. CDR3 size: 14 residues. The V gene's germline CDR1 is LGHDT and CDR2 YNNKEL (reference sequence). The CDR3 region has the DNA TGTGCCAGCAGCCAAGAGGGGGACACCTACGAGCAGTACGTC. Amino acids: CASSQEGDTYEQYV.

In its sample, this clonotype was seen a few times. V usage is TRBV27 and J usage is TRBJ2-5; 8 bases are shared with TRBD2. The CDR3 consists of 14 residues. CDR1 MNHEY and CDR2 SMNVEV come from the germline V gene (reference sequence). V lost 4 bases, J lost 2 bases, and 3 bases stayed unmatched. Written as DNA, the CDR3 is TGTGCCAGCAGTTCCATAGCGGGACAAGAGACCCAGTACTTC. Encoded protein: CASSSIAGQETQYF.

This clonotype was seen ten or more times. J is TRBJ2-1 and V is TRBV12-3 or TRBV12-4, with unresolved D. Trimming took 6 bases from V and 0 from J, leaving 9 bases between them. This CDR3 has 14 residues. CDR3 in amino acids: CASRTESSYNEQFF. The CDR3 DNA reads TGTGCCAGCAGAACAGAGAGCTCCTACAATGAGCAGTTCTTC.

V usage is TRBV5-6 and J usage is TRBJ2-6; weak D call: TRBD2 (6 bases). From germline, CDR1 is SGHDT and CDR2 YYEEEE. Between the trimmed V and J ends, which lost 0 bases and 1 base, there was a span of 14 bases. CDR3 length: 18 amino acids. Here the CDR3 DNA reads TGTGCCAGCAGCTTGGGCGCCAGGGAGGTGTCTGGGGCCAACGTCCTGACTTTC. As protein: CASSLGAREVSGANVLTF.

The chain employs TRBV6-1 and TRBJ2-7; perhaps TRBD1 as D (5 bases). Deletions cut 2 bases from V and 7 bases from J, with 12 bases between. The CDR3 has 13 residues. CDR1 MNHNS and CDR2 SASEGT come from the germline V gene. CDR3 bases: TGTGCCAGCAGTGAAACGGGCAGGGATGAGCAGTACGTC. Protein sequence: CASSETGRDEQYV.

This clonotype was found many times. The V and J genes are TRBV12-3 or TRBV12-4 and TRBJ2-1; a possible D gene is TRBD1 (6 bases). This CDR3 has 14 amino acids. V lost 5 bases and J lost 1, with 9 bases in between. The CDR3 loop is CASSKQGSYNEQFF. The CDR3 DNA is TGTGCCAGCAGTAAGCAGGGGTCCTACAATGAGCAGTTCTTC.

As DNA, the CDR3 is TGTGCCAGCAGCGGAGGCAGTGGGTCCAATGAGCAGTTCTTC. Protein sequence: CASSGGSGSNEQFF. V and J are TRBV27 and TRBJ2-1, with D possibly being TRBD2 (5 bases). Germline CDR1 is MNHEY and CDR2 is SMNVEV (reference sequence). The ends were cut back, 6 bases at V and 6 bases at J, with 15 bases in the middle. This CDR3 contains 14 residues.

This chain joins TRBV27 and TRBJ2-1; weak D call: TRBD2 (6 bases). The CDR3 consists of 15 residues. Germline V gene sequence: CDR1 MNHEY, CDR2 SMNVEV (reference sequence). Trimming left V 3 bases short and J 8 bases short, with 17 bases between. The CDR3 spells CASSFLPRESDEQFF. CDR3 in DNA: TGTGCCAGCAGTTTTCTTCCCCGGGAGAGCGATGAGCAGTTCTTC.

This clonotype showed up just a few times. This chain uses TRBV5-5 with TRBJ2-1, with a tentative D call TRBD2 (6 bases). This CDR3 comprises 16 residues. V lost 4 bases to trimming and J lost 0 bases, with 14 bases between them. CDR1 is SGHKS, CDR2 YYEKEE, per germline (reference sequence). Here the CDR3 reads CASSRKLAISYNEQFF. As DNA, the CDR3 is TGTGCCAGCAGCCGGAAACTAGCTATCTCCTACAATGAGCAGTTCTTC.

The chain employs TRBV5-8 and TRBJ1-2; D is unresolved. The V end lost 4 bases, the J end lost 0 bases, and 10 bases lay between the germline ends. CDR1 and CDR2 (germline): SGHTS, YDEGEE. The CDR3 totals 14 residues. The CDR3 sequence: CASSLTATNYGYTF. The CDR3 region has the DNA TGTGCCAGCAGCCTGACCGCAACTAACTATGGCTACACCTTC.

V is TRBV4-1 and J is TRBJ1-2, with 10 bases that match TRBD1. After removal of 1 base from V and 4 bases from J, the junction contained 3 bases not matched to a gene. CDR1 and CDR2 (germline): MGHRA, YSYEKL. CDR3 size: 15 residues. The CDR3 bases are TGCGCCAGCAGCCAAGGTGGGACAGGGGCCTATGGCTACACCTTC. It translates to CASSQGGTGAYGYTF.

This clonotype was counted between two and nine times. The CDR3 sequence: CASSVASGLTDTQYF. Here the CDR3 DNA reads TGTGCCAGCAGCGTAGCTAGTGGACTCACAGATACGCAGTATTTT. V is TRBV9 and J is TRBJ2-3, with a possible D match to TRBD2 (5 bases). V was trimmed by 0 bases and J by 2 bases, leaving 10 bases between them. This CDR3 spans 15 amino acids. The germline V gene encodes CDR1 SGDLS and CDR2 YYNGEE.